This is a list of T cell receptor beta chains from one sample in a study of cytomegalovirus exposure and HLA in healthy donors. Profiling relied on immunoSEQ multiplex PCR, and the TCRdb table lists in-frame clones only, not all of them. The sample holds approximately 180,000 clones, around three quarters seen once. Specimen: PBMCs. The receptors originated from a woman in her 30s in good health and CMV-seronegative. The CDR3 runs from the conserved cysteine through the conserved F or W. D genes are given only for firm matches. Some rows have no size entry. The others give once, few or many, or a class for an expanded clone.

size,J,D,V,DNA,CDR3
.,TRBJ2-5,TRBD2,TRBV7-2,TGTGCCAGCAGCTTACTTTTACGGGGGGGCTTCGAGACCCAGTACTTC,CASSLLLRGGFETQYF
.,TRBJ1-5,.,TRBV7-2,TGTGCCAGCAGCTTGCGAGGGAGCAATCAGCCCCAGCATTTT,CASSLRGSNQPQHF
.,TRBJ2-1,.,TRBV6-1,TGTGCCAGCAGTGTGCCATCGGACAAAAATGAGCAGTTCTTC,CASSVPSDKNEQFF
few,TRBJ2-2,.,TRBV7-9,TGTGCCAGCAGCCTACTTCCAGGGACCGGGGAGCTGTTTTTT,CASSLLPGTGELFF
.,TRBJ2-7,TRBD1,TRBV5-4,TGTGCCAGCAGCTTAGGGGACAGCTCCTACGAGCAGTACTTC,CASSLGDSSYEQYF
.,TRBJ2-7,TRBD2,TRBV2,TGTGCCAGCAGGAACAGCGGGAGAAGGAGCCACGAGCAGTACTTC,CASRNSGRRSHEQYF
once,TRBJ1-5,TRBD1,TRBV2,TGTGCCAGCGGTAAAGACAGGGTGCTCCAGCATTTT,CASGKDRVLQHF
.,TRBJ2-7,TRBD1,TRBV11-3,TGTGCCAGCGCAGAGGGGGCAGACGAGCAGTACTTC,CASAEGADEQYF
.,TRBJ2-1,.,TRBV7-9,TGTGCCAGCAGCTCGAGCTTACAGGCACGCTACAATGAGCAGTTCTTC,CASSSSLQARYNEQFF
few,TRBJ2-2,.,TRBV5-8,TGTGCCAGCGGAGTTTGGGAGCTGTTTTTT,CASGVWELFF
.,TRBJ1-2,.,TRBV10-3,TGTGCCATCAGTGAGATTCTAGGGGACTATGGCTACACCTTC,CAISEILGDYGYTF
.,TRBJ2-2,TRBD2,TRBV4-1,TGCGCCAGCAGCCAAGGGGCCGGACTAGCAAGCACCGGGGAGCTGTTTTTT,CASSQGAGLASTGELFF
.,TRBJ2-7,TRBD2,TRBV2,TGTGCCAGCAGTCCGGGACTAGACTGGCAGTACTTC,CASSPGLDWQYF
.,TRBJ1-4,.,TRBV7-2,TGTGCCAGCAGCTCCCTGGGGCAGGGAGGTGAAAAACTGTTTTTT,CASSSLGQGGEKLFF
.,TRBJ2-3,TRBD1,TRBV7-8,TGTGCCAGCAGCGTTAACTTCCGAGGGACAGGGCCCACAGATACGCAGTATTTT,CASSVNFRGTGPTDTQYF
few,TRBJ2-7,.,TRBV2,TGTGCCAGCAGTGAAGGCGGGGTATACTCCTACGAGCAGTACTTC,CASSEGGVYSYEQYF
.,TRBJ1-6,.,TRBV27,TGTGCCAGCAGTTTATTTGGTGGCACTACTTCACCCCTCCACTTT,CASSLFGGTTSPLHF
.,TRBJ2-1,TRBD2,TRBV4-3,TGCGCCAGCAGCCAAGATCGACTAGCGGGAGTCAATGAGCAGTTCTTC,CASSQDRLAGVNEQFF
.,TRBJ1-4,.,TRBV5-5,TGTGCCAGCAGCTTGGGAGCATCTAATGAAAAACTGTTTTTT,CASSLGASNEKLFF
few,TRBJ2-2,TRBD2,TRBV25-1,TGTGCCAGCAGTGAATCCCTAGCGGGGGCCTACACCGGGGAGCTGTTTTTT,CASSESLAGAYTGELFF
.,TRBJ1-1,.,TRBV5-4,TGTGCCAGCAGCTGGGGGGGCCAGATGAACACTGAAGCTTTCTTT,CASSWGGQMNTEAFF
.,TRBJ1-1,.,TRBV7-6,TGTGCCAGCAGCTTAGATTCAGGGTCAGAGGCTTTCTTT,CASSLDSGSEAFF
.,TRBJ1-1,.,TRBV5-1,TGCGCCAGCAGCGGCCCAGGGGAGAACACTGAAGCTTTCTTT,CASSGPGENTEAFF